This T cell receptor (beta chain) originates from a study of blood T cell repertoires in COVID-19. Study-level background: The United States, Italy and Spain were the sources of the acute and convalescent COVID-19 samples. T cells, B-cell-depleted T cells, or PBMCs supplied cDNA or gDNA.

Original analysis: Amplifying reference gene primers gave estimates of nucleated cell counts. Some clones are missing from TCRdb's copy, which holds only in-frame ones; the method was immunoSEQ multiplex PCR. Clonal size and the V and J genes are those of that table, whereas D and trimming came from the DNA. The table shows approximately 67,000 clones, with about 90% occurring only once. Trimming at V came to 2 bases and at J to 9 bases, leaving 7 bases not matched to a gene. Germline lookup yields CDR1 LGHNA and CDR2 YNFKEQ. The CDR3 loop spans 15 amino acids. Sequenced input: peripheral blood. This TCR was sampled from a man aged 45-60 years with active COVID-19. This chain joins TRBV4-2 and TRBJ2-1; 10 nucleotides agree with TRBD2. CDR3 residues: CASSQKAGGLGEQFF. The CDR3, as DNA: TGTGCCAGCAGCCAAAAAGCGGGAGGGCTAGGTGAGCAGTTCTTC.